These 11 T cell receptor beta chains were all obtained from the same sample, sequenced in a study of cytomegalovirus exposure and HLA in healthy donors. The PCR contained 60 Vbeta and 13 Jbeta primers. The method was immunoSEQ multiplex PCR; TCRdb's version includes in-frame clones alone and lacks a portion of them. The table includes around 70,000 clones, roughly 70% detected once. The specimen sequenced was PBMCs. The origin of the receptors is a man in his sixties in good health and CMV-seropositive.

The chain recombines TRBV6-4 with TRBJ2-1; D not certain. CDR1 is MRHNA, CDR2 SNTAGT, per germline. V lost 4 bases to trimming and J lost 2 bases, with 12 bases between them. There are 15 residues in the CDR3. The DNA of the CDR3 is TGTGCCAGCAGTGTATCTAGTGAGCCCTACAATGAGCAGTTCTTC. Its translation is CASSVSSEPYNEQFF.

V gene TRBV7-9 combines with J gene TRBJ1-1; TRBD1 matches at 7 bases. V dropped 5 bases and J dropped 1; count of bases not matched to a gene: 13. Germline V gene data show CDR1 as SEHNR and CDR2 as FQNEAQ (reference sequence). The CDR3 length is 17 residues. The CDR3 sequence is CASSARDRLFRNTEAFF. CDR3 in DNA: TGTGCCAGCAGCGCCCGGGACAGACTCTTCAGGAACACTGAAGCTTTCTTT.

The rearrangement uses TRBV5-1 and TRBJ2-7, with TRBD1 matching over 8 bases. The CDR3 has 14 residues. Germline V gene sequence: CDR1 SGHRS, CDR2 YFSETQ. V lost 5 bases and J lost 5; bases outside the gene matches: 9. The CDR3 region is CASSHGQGNHEQYF. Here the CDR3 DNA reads TGCGCCAGCAGTCATGGACAGGGAAACCACGAGCAGTACTTC.

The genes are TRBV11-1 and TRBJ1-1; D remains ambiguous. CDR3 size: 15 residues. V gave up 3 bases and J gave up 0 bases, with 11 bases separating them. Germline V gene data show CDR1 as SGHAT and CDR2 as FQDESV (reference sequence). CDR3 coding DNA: TGTGCCAGCAGCTTTTACTCCGACTTGAACACTGAAGCTTTCTTT. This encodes CASSFYSDLNTEAFF.

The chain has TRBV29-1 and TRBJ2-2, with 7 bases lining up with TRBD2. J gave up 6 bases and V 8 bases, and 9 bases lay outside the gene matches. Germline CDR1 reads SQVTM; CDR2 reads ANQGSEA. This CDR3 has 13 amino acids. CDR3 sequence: CSPLGGSPGELFF. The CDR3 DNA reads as TGCAGCCCCCTCGGGGGGTCTCCCGGGGAGCTGTTTTTT.

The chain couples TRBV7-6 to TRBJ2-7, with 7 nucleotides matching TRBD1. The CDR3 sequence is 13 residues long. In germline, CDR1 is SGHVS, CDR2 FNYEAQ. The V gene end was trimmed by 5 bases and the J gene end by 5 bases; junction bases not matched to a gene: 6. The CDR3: CASSRQGSHEQYF. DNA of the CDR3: TGTGCCAGCAGCCGACAGGGAAGCCACGAGCAGTACTTC.

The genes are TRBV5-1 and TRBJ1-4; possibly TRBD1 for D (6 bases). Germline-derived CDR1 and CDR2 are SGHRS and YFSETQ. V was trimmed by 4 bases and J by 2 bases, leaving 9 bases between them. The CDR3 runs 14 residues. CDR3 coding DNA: TGCGCCAGCAGCCCGGACAGTACTAATGAAAAACTGTTTTTT. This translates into CASSPDSTNEKLFF.

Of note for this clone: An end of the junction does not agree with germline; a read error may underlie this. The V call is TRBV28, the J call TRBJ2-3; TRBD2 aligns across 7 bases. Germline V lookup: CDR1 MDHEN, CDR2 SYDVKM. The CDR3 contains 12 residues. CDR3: CASSFKRDGVGF. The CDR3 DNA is TGTGCCAGCAGTTTTAAGCGGGATGGAGTGGGTTTT.

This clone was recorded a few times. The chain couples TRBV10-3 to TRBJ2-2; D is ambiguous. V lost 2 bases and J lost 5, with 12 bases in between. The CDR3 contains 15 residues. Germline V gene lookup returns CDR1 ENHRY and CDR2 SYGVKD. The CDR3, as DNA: TGTGCCATCAGTGAGCCGATGTCACGGACCGGGGAGCTGTTTTTT. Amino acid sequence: CAISEPMSRTGELFF.

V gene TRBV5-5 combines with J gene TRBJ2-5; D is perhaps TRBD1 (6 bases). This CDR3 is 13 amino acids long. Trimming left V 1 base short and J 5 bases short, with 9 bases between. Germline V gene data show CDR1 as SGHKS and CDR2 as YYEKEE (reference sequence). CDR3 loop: CASSLSRGETQYF. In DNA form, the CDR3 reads TGTGCCAGCAGCTTGTCCAGGGGTGAGACCCAGTACTTC.

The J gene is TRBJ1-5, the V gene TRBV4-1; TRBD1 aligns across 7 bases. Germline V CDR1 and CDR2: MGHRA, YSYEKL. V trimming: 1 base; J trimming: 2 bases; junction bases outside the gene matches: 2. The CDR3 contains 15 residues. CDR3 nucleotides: TGCGCCAGCAGCCAAGTAGGGGGCGGCAATCAGCCCCAGCATTTT. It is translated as CASSQVGGGNQPQHF.